These 13 T cell receptor beta chains were all obtained from the same sample, sequenced in a study of blood T cell repertoires in COVID-19. The table came from immunoSEQ multiplex PCR; TCRdb's copy has only in-frame clones and leaves some out. The sample consists of around 100,000 clones, 70% to 90% of them appearing once. Material for sequencing was peripheral blood. These receptor sequences come from a man between 50 and 59 years old in a cohort sampled during active COVID-19.

J is TRBJ2-3 and V is TRBV27, with 9 bases lining up with TRBD2. The CDR3 covers 18 residues. The germline CDR1 and CDR2 sequences are MNHEY and SMNVEV (reference sequence). V was pared by 6 bases and J by 2 bases, with 15 bases of the junction left unmatched. CDR3 DNA sequence: TGTGCCAGCAGCCCCGGGATAGGAGCGGGGGGAAACACAGATACGCAGTATTTT. Encoded protein: CASSPGIGAGGNTDTQYF.

A few counts support this clone. The chain links TRBV7-9 to TRBJ1-2; D perhaps matches TRBD1 (6 bases). This CDR3 is 13 amino acids long. CDR1 is SEHNR and CDR2 is FQNEAQ in the germline V gene (reference sequence). The germline V and J ends were trimmed by 7 bases and 4 bases, with 13 bases remaining between them. CDR3 in amino acids: CASTLRDTYGYTF. The CDR3 bases are TGTGCCAGCACCCTCCGGGACACCTATGGCTACACCTTC.

This clone appeared a single time. This chain links TRBV24-1 with TRBJ1-5; no firm D call. Trimming stripped 4 bases from V and 1 base from J, with 10 bases between. CDR3 length equals 15 residues. Germline V CDR1 and CDR2: KGHDR, SFDVKD. DNA for the CDR3: TGTGCCACCAGTGAGGGCCAGACGAGCAATCAGCCCCAGCATTTT. Its translation: CATSEGQTSNQPQHF.

This sequence joins TRBV9 and TRBJ2-5, with D possibly TRBD1 on 6 matching bases. The CDR3 is 15 residues long. Trimming pared 2 bases from V and 2 bases from J, leaving 13 bases between. Germline CDR1 is SGDLS and CDR2 is YYNGEE. The CDR3 region is CASSVTPGVQETQYF. The CDR3 DNA reads as TGTGCCAGCAGCGTCACTCCAGGGGTACAAGAGACCCAGTACTTC.

V usage is TRBV9 and J usage is TRBJ2-7, with D hard to call. V lost 0 bases and J 6 bases, leaving 16 bases between the germline ends. Germline values: CDR1 SGDLS, CDR2 YYNGEE. This CDR3 has 15 residues. In DNA form, the CDR3 reads TGTGCCAGCAGCGTAGAGGCACTACCAGATCTCGAGCAGTACTTC. Encoded protein: CASSVEALPDLEQYF.

About this clone itself: One end of the junction does not line up with germline, which may come from a read error. This rearrangement joins TRBV27 to TRBJ2-5, with D possibly matching TRBD2 (5 bases). Germline V gene lookup returns CDR1 MNHEY and CDR2 SMNVEV (reference sequence). CDR3 length equals 13 residues. This CDR3 is CASSLMGEEAQYF. The DNA of the CDR3 is TGTGCCAGCAGTTTAATGGGAGAAGAGGCCCAGTACTTC.

The chain is built from TRBV4-1 and TRBJ1-4, with D maybe TRBD1 (6 bases). Trimming shortened V by 1 base and J by 4 bases, and 10 bases separated the two germline ends. CDR3 size: 15 residues. Germline CDR1 reads MGHRA; CDR2 reads YSYEKL. CDR3 protein: CASSQAGVGNEKLFF. As DNA, the CDR3 is TGCGCCAGCAGCCAAGCAGGGGTTGGTAATGAAAAACTGTTTTTT.

V gene TRBV3-1 (or the pseudogene TRBV3-2) combines with J gene TRBJ2-7; 9 bases agree with TRBD1. CDR3 length: 14 amino acids. CDR1 is LGHDT, CDR2 YNNKEL, per germline (reference sequence). With 5 bases clipped from V and 4 bases from J, the junction kept 6 bases outside the gene matches. This CDR3 reads CASSTNRGRYEQYF. In DNA form, the CDR3 reads TGTGCCAGCAGCACAAACAGGGGGCGATACGAGCAGTACTTC.

This chain uses TRBV1 with TRBJ2-5; the D call in the table, TRBD2, was not verified against the DNA. TRBV1 is noted as a pseudogene. The CDR3 is 18 residues long. DNA of the CDR3: TGCACCAGCAGCCAAGACGGTCTAGCGGGGGGGGGACAAGAGACCCAGTACTTC. Protein sequence: CTSSQDGLAGGGQETQYF.

The CDR3 sequence: CASSLLLAGGPVADTQYF. The DNA of the CDR3 is TGTGCCAGCAGCTTGCTCCTAGCGGGGGGGCCAGTTGCAGATACGCAGTATTTT. V and J are TRBV5-6 and TRBJ2-3, with 12 nucleotides matching TRBD2. CDR1 SGHDT and CDR2 YYEEEE come from the germline V gene. J was trimmed by 4 bases and V by 1 base; bases with no gene match: 10. The CDR3 runs to 18 residues.

The CDR3, as DNA: TGTGCCAGCAGCCCGGACAGGCTCTATGGCTACACCTTC. Translated: CASSPDRLYGYTF. The V call is TRBV3-1 (or the pseudogene TRBV3-2), the J call TRBJ1-2; the match to TRBD1 covers 7 bases. Germline CDR1 is LGHDT and CDR2 is YNNKEL (reference sequence). Losses at the gene ends were 4 bases for V and 4 bases for J; bases not matched to a gene: 3. The CDR3 sequence is 13 residues long.

In its sample, this clone was seen a few times. This chain joins TRBV4-3 and TRBJ1-2; D may be TRBD1 (6 bases). The CDR3 has 17 residues. Germline V gene lookup returns CDR1 LGHNA and CDR2 YSLEER. The V end lost 0 bases, the J end lost 4 bases, and 18 bases lay between the germline ends. The CDR3 protein is CASSQDARGGAGYGYTF. The CDR3 region has the DNA TGCGCCAGCAGCCAAGATGCGCGCGGGGGCGCGGGCTATGGCTACACCTTC.

V usage is TRBV18 and J usage is TRBJ2-3; D call uncertain. V lost 0 bases and J lost 2, with 9 bases in between. Per the germline V gene, CDR1 is KGHSH and CDR2 is LQKENI. This CDR3 region has 15 residues. The CDR3 protein is CASSPPSSPTDTQYF. The DNA for the CDR3 is TGTGCCAGCTCACCACCTAGCTCGCCCACAGATACGCAGTATTTT.